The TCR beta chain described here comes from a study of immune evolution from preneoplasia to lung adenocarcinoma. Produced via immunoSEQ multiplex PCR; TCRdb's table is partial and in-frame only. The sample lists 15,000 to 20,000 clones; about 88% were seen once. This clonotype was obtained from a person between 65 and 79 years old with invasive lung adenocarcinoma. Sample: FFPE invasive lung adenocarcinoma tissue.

CDR3 sequence reads: CATSWTRGATEAFF. The CDR3 DNA sequence: TGTGCCACCAGCTGGACCAGGGGGGCGACTGAAGCTTTCTTT. This chain uses TRBV15 with TRBJ1-1; 7 bases line up with TRBD1. Germline CDR1 reads LNHNV; CDR2 reads YYDKDF (reference sequence). Trimming took 5 bases from V and 5 from J; bases not matched to a gene: 8. The CDR3 contains 14 residues.